The rows below give T cell receptor beta chains drawn from one sample of a study of response to subunit inactivated influenza vaccine. TCRdb re-derived calls from the RT-PCR reads in MiXCR, one entry per CDR3 protein. The profile covers hundreds of thousands of distinct CDR3 sequences, with roughly 14% appearing a single time and roughly 12% taken by the ten largest. Specimen: PBMCs from blood, collected roughly 13 days after vaccination. Source of these receptors: a man aged 50 to 59 who received an inactivated influenza vaccine. The CDR3 runs from the conserved cysteine through the conserved F or W. D genes are given only for firm matches. Clone size, where shown, is once, few, many, or a class for clones that have expanded.

d_call j_call clone_size v_call cdr3_nt cdr3_aa
NA TRBJ2-7 few TRBV12-3/TRBV12-4 TGTGCCAGCAGTTTAGTAGGCCCGCCACTGGGGGAGCAGTACTTC CASSLVGPPLGEQYF
NA TRBJ1-1 NA TRBV6-2/TRBV6-3 TGTGCCAGCAGTTACTCGGCCAGGCTGAACACTGAAGCTTTCTTT CASSYSARLNTEAFF
TRBD2 TRBJ2-5 many TRBV20-1 TGCAGTGCTAGAGATACGGGGACTAAAGAGACCCAGTACTTC CSARDTGTKETQYF
NA TRBJ1-1 NA TRBV28 TGTGCCAGCAGTGCCTGGGAAAAAACTGAAGCTTTCTTT CASSAWEKTEAFF
NA TRBJ2-5 few TRBV20-1 TGCAGTGCTATGGGTGGGGGCGGAGAGACCCAGTACTTC CSAMGGGGETQYF
NA TRBJ2-2 few TRBV6-5 TGTGCCAGCAGTTACCCACATAGCCAAAACACCGGGGAGCTGTTTTTT CASSYPHSQNTGELFF
TRBD2 TRBJ2-2 few TRBV4-2 TGTGCCAGCAGCCAAGATCCCCTAGCGGGGGCCCTGAACACCGGGGAGCTGTTTTTT CASSQDPLAGALNTGELFF
TRBD1 TRBJ1-2 few TRBV3-1 TGTGCCAGCAGCCAGGCTACAGGGGGGCACTATGGCTACACCTTC CASSQATGGHYGYTF
TRBD1 TRBJ1-2 few TRBV7-2 TGTGCCAGCAGCCAACCGGGACAGGATGGCTACACCTTC CASSQPGQDGYTF
NA TRBJ2-7 NA TRBV4-1 TGCGCCAGCAGCCAAGTCCGAATTCCTACAGGGACGGTTTGGTCGTACGAGCAGTACTTC CASSQVRIPTGTVWSYEQYF
NA TRBJ2-1 NA TRBV5-1 TGCGCCAGCTCTAGTACTAAAGAGCAGTTCTTC CASSSTKEQFF
TRBD2 TRBJ2-7 NA TRBV2 TGTGCCAGCAGGTTCCAGCGGGAGGGCGCCCGAATTTCCTACGAGCAGTACTTC CASRFQREGARISYEQYF
TRBD2 TRBJ2-1 few TRBV29-1 TGCAGCGTTGGTCTCGGGACTATGAGCAATGAGCAGTTCTTC CSVGLGTMSNEQFF
TRBD2 TRBJ2-7 NA TRBV11-2 TGTGCCAGCAGCTTAGGGGATCTAGCGGGAGTGACCTACGAGCAGTACTTC CASSLGDLAGVTYEQYF
TRBD2 TRBJ2-7 few TRBV12-3/TRBV12-4 TGTGCCAGCGGCAGAGCGGGAGCTGAGCAGTACTTC CASGRAGAEQYF
TRBD1 TRBJ1-1 NA TRBV13 TGTGCCAGCAGCGCCTGGACAGGGGTTGCTGAAGCTTTCTTT CASSAWTGVAEAFF
NA TRBJ2-5 NA TRBV20-1 TGCAGTGCTAATCCTCCGATCACAGGGTTCCAAGAGACCCAGTACTTC CSANPPITGFQETQYF
NA TRBJ1-1 NA TRBV5-1 TGCGCCAGCAGCATACAGGGATCTGAAGCTTTCTTT CASSIQGSEAFF
NA TRBJ1-6 NA TRBV4-1 TGCGCCAGCAGCCAAGACTTAGACAGCTATAATTCACCCCTCCACTTT CASSQDLDSYNSPLHF
NA TRBJ2-2 many TRBV9 TGTGCCAGCAGCCTCGTAAGGACCGGGGAGCTGTTTTTT CASSLVRTGELFF
TRBD2 TRBJ2-3 NA TRBV15 TGTGCCACCAGCACGGGAGGAGACGATACGCAGTATTTT CATSTGGDDTQYF